The entry below describes one T cell receptor beta chain. The antigen is unknown. Trimming removed 0 bases from V and 4 bases from J, with 16 bases in between. Germline lookup yields CDR1 MGHRA and CDR2 YSYEKL. The CDR3 has 16 residues. These data belong to a study of identifying expanded T cells in peripheral blood. Findings and caveats of the study: Differentially abundant clones: about 1.2 between replicates, about 15 at roughly 15 days, around 20 at four. Approximately 2-week clone count variance significantly increased as total template count grew.

The assay was immunoSEQ multiplex PCR, and TCRdb's table has in-frame clones only and misses some. The data show around 63,000 clones, 70% to 90% seen once. The source material was blood. This clonotype was obtained from a person between 18 and 75 years old in good health. V gene TRBV4-1 combines with J gene TRBJ2-7, with D tentatively TRBD1 (6 bases). The CDR3, as DNA: TGCGCCAGCAGCCAAGAAGGAAAGGGCAGGGGTTACGAGCAGTACTTC. Translated: CASSQEGKGRGYEQYF.